These T cell receptor beta chains were read from a single sample in a study of T cell responses to AZD1222 COVID-19 vaccine. The table came from immunoSEQ multiplex PCR; TCRdb's copy has only in-frame clones and leaves some out. Among 140,000 to 150,000 clones listed, 80% to 90% were seen once. The sequenced sample was peripheral blood, obtained on day 0 of AZD1222 vaccination. Receptors originate from an adult in good health. Both conserved end residues are part of each CDR3. The D gene is left open where the match is weak.

V: TRBV12-3/TRBV12-4
D: NA
J: TRBJ1-5
CDR3: CATSRMTELKHF

V: TRBV4-1
D: NA
J: TRBJ2-7
CDR3: CASSQAYQGIYEQYF

V: TRBV4-1
D: NA
J: TRBJ1-2
CDR3: CASSQDRRWPKQTNYGYTF

V: TRBV27
D: NA
J: TRBJ1-5
CDR3: CASSFSFVQPQHF

V: TRBV6-6
D: NA
J: TRBJ1-1
CDR3: CATQDHSVNTEAFF

V: TRBV24-1
D: NA
J: TRBJ2-1
CDR3: CATKTALTYNEQFF

V: TRBV11-3
D: NA
J: TRBJ2-1
CDR3: CASSFSGAYNEQFF

V: TRBV18
D: NA
J: TRBJ2-1
CDR3: CASSPPGRSYNEQFF

V: TRBV5-5
D: NA
J: TRBJ1-2
CDR3: CASSSAGGYGYTF

V: TRBV30
D: NA
J: TRBJ1-6
CDR3: CAWRLQSSYNSPLHF

V: TRBV6-1
D: NA
J: TRBJ1-3
CDR3: CASSAGIILGGPRNTIYF

V: TRBV7-9
D: NA
J: TRBJ1-3
CDR3: CASSLAQPGRGNTIYF

V: TRBV28
D: NA
J: TRBJ1-5
CDR3: CASSLGGINQPQHF

V: TRBV3-1/TRBV3-2
D: NA
J: TRBJ1-5
CDR3: CASSQARQQPQHF

V: TRBV7-9
D: TRBD2
J: TRBJ2-1
CDR3: CASSFYSGNNNEQFF

V: TRBV2
D: TRBD1
J: TRBJ1-6
CDR3: CASSGTVNSPLHF

V: TRBV6-5
D: NA
J: TRBJ1-1
CDR3: CASSTLGFGNTEAFF

V: TRBV5-1
D: TRBD1
J: TRBJ2-1
CDR3: CASRTLGQSYNEQFF

V: TRBV5-1
D: NA
J: TRBJ1-4
CDR3: CASSPGRTVPNEKLFF

V: TRBV7-9
D: TRBD2
J: TRBJ2-7
CDR3: CASSLGLAGAQASIYEQYF

V: TRBV14
D: TRBD2
J: TRBJ2-1
CDR3: CASSQEWNSGTGYNEQFF

V: TRBV2
D: NA
J: TRBJ1-5
CDR3: CASRINSGNQPQHF

V: TRBV23-1
D: NA
J: TRBJ1-3
CDR3: CASSQWGRNSGNTIYF

V: TRBV7-2
D: NA
J: TRBJ1-3
CDR3: CASSPQATGSGNTIYF

V: TRBV30
D: TRBD1
J: TRBJ2-3
CDR3: CAWSTGTGVFGTQYF

V: TRBV30
D: TRBD1
J: TRBJ1-6
CDR3: CACTTGGSPLHF

V: TRBV2
D: TRBD1
J: TRBJ1-5
CDR3: CASSEDRGNQPQHF

V: TRBV4-1
D: TRBD1
J: TRBJ1-2
CDR3: CASSQVETGRRGYTF

V: TRBV12-5
D: NA
J: TRBJ2-2
CDR3: CASGSSGASNTGELFF

V: TRBV5-5
D: TRBD1
J: TRBJ1-5
CDR3: CASSIGDREGHSNQPQHF

V: TRBV4-1
D: NA
J: TRBJ1-2
CDR3: CASSQESKGHYGYTF

V: TRBV24-1
D: NA
J: TRBJ2-3
CDR3: CATSALWDATTDTQYF

V: TRBV19
D: TRBD2
J: TRBJ2-1
CDR3: CASSYPGTTNEQFF

V: TRBV5-4
D: NA
J: TRBJ1-1
CDR3: CASSLEQTVTEAFF

V: TRBV19
D: NA
J: TRBJ1-4
CDR3: CASRLTTNEKLFF

V: TRBV18
D: NA
J: TRBJ2-2
CDR3: CASSVRDGLVEGSVGELFF

V: TRBV7-9
D: TRBD1
J: TRBJ2-7
CDR3: CASSPSSGTGGVLSGEQYF

V: TRBV7-2
D: TRBD1
J: TRBJ1-4
CDR3: CASSLGQGFEKLFF

V: TRBV2
D: NA
J: TRBJ2-7
CDR3: CASRGIGYEQYF

V: TRBV5-6
D: TRBD1
J: TRBJ1-2
CDR3: CASSSGQGYGYTF

V: TRBV7-9
D: NA
J: TRBJ1-2
CDR3: CASSITTGTEAYGYTF

V: TRBV27
D: NA
J: TRBJ1-1
CDR3: CASSRQPNTEAFF

V: TRBV6-1
D: NA
J: TRBJ1-5
CDR3: CASSEIPRGHNQPQHF

V: TRBV2
D: NA
J: TRBJ1-2
CDR3: CASWGRSFGYTF

V: TRBV30
D: TRBD1
J: TRBJ1-6
CDR3: CAWDRANSPLHF

V: TRBV3-1/TRBV3-2
D: NA
J: TRBJ1-6
CDR3: CASSPYWDSPLHF

V: TRBV10-2
D: NA
J: TRBJ1-1
CDR3: CASSEGGQGRTEAFF

V: TRBV3-1/TRBV3-2
D: NA
J: TRBJ2-7
CDR3: CASSQDRVLDSLYF

V: TRBV5-6
D: TRBD2
J: TRBJ2-1
CDR3: CASTRLAGSSYNEQFF

V: TRBV13
D: NA
J: TRBJ2-5
CDR3: CASSFRAQTETQYF

V: TRBV4-1
D: NA
J: TRBJ1-5
CDR3: CASSTGRGYSNQPQHF

V: TRBV20-1
D: NA
J: TRBJ2-1
CDR3: CSASSRGAYNEQFF

V: TRBV3-1/TRBV3-2
D: NA
J: TRBJ1-2
CDR3: CASSRRTSDYGYTF

V: TRBV27
D: NA
J: TRBJ2-1
CDR3: CASSPNLPGGLEDEQFF

V: TRBV6-1
D: NA
J: TRBJ1-3
CDR3: CASSDNSGNTIYF

V: TRBV6-5
D: TRBD1
J: TRBJ1-4
CDR3: CASKDRGEKLFF

V: TRBV28
D: NA
J: TRBJ1-1
CDR3: CASSSYRGGETEAFF

V: TRBV20-1
D: NA
J: TRBJ1-1
CDR3: CSAREDSEAFF

V: TRBV6-5
D: TRBD1
J: TRBJ1-1
CDR3: CASRRTGAISEAFF